This T cell receptor beta chain was sequenced during a study of T cell responses to AZD1222 COVID-19 vaccine (dated by TCRdb to about 2021). Study-wide context: AZD1222 recipients given second doses at about 4 weeks or at about 12 weeks were pooled, since spike-specific TCR depth and breadth were not found to differ between the two schedules. Trial participants were enrolled into age subgroups of 18-55, 56-69 and 70-plus years, which contained 148, 28 and 57 TCR-sequenced participants, respectively. TCR sequencing covered fewer than 250 trial participants: nearly 210 given two doses of AZD1222 and about 26 given two doses of MenACWY control vaccine. General conclusions and limits of the study: Conclusions about previously exposed vaccinees are limited because only five or six AZD1222 recipients were SARS-CoV-2 seropositive at baseline. A significant rise in spike-specific TCR breadth and depth was observed after two AZD1222 doses relative to day 0 and relative to MenACWY recipients. Participants were mostly white British, with more females than males. The authors suggested clonal diversity may have been underestimated. The 56-69-year group was small, and its depth increase did not reach significance, likely because of low power. Epitopes outside the regions mutated in the B.1.351 and B.1.1.7 variants were reportedly recognized by nearly half of the unique spike-specific TCRs. The whole spike protein was spanned by vaccine-associated CD4 TCRs, and dominant responses were seen in regions 160-218 and 743-854. Because no samples from the day 14 peak response were available, repertoires could be characterized only after the peak T cell response.

The CDR3 regions of human TCRbeta chains were analyzed by immunosequencing. In the authors' own workflow: TCRs in the repertoires were matched against a reference library of SARS-CoV-2-specific TCRs that had been generated with the MIRA antigen-specificity platform. Breadth was defined as the fraction of unique TCRs that were SARS-CoV-2-associated, and depth was defined as the fraction of total T cells that were SARS-CoV-2-associated. Using the MIRA data, each spike-specific TCR was assigned both to the spike region to which the TCR was reactive and to a CD4 or CD8 class. Log10-transformed breadth and depth values were compared by one-way ANOVA with Sidak's multiple comparisons tests. Held by TCRdb, this immuneACCESS table contains in-frame sequences only and omits some clones. Under half of the omission traces to an unresolved V gene where checked; the cause of the rest is unknown. That table supplies the V and J calls and clone size; D and trimming were determined from the DNA. Recorded for this sample are about 130,000 clones; roughly 90% of them occurred a single time. 5% to 6.5% of the sample lies in the top ten.

With respect to this clone: What antigen it recognizes has not been identified. Base qualities are not at hand, and no much larger clone is one base apart.

The CDR3 starts with the cysteine, ends with the phenylalanine, and has 12 residues. The only DNA kept is the CDR3, 36 bases in frame from the first base. V is cut by 4 bases and J by 2 bases, and the space between the germline ends is 9 bases. The germline V gene encodes CDR1 GTSNPN and CDR2 SVGIG (reference sequence). The sample's time point, from its label and the paper: baseline before first vaccination. The vaccinee samples were drawn from two UK trials, COV001 and COV002, one of which was a single-blind randomized controlled phase 2/3 trial testing AZD1222 (ChAdOx1 nCoV-19) in healthy adults. For TCRbeta chain sequencing, PBMC samples from trial participants were taken at day 0 and at day 28 after the second dose.

The source material was peripheral blood, sampled on day 0 of AZD1222 vaccination. This TCR was recovered from an adult in good health. Recombination connected TRBV30 to TRBJ2-7, with the D gene call left open. The CDR3 region reads CAWMAFTYEQYF. At the DNA level, the sequence is TGTGCCTGGATGGCTTTTACCTACGAGCAGTACTTC.